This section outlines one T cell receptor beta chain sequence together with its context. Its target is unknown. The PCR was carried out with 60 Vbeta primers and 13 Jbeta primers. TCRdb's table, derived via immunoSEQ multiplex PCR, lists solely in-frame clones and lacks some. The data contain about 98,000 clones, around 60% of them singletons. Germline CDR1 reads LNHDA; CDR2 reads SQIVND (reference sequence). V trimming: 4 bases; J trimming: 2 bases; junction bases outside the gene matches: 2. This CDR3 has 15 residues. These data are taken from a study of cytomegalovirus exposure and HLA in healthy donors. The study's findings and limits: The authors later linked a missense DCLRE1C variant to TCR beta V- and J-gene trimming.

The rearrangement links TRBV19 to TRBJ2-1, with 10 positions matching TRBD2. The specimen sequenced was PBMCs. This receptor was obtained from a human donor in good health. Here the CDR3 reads CASSTTSGTYNEQFF. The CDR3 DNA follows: TGTGCCAGTAGTACCACTAGCGGGACCTACAATGAGCAGTTCTTC.